There are a few counts of the clone carrying this T cell receptor beta chain. The germline CDR1 and CDR2 sequences are LGHDT and YNNKEL (reference sequence). Deletions cut 4 bases from V and 4 bases from J, with 13 bases between. The CDR3 consists of 14 residues. The data were taken from a study of blood T cell repertoires in COVID-19. Study details: Collection of acute and convalescent COVID-19 samples took place in the United States, Italy and Spain. The cDNA or gDNA used as material had been derived from T cells, B-cell-depleted T cells, or PBMCs.

Authors' data handling: Scientists estimated how many nucleated cells there were by amplifying reference gene primers. The protocol was immunoSEQ multiplex PCR, while the TCRdb copy is restricted to in-frame clones and leaves out a portion. V and J calls and clone size are those listed in that table; D and trimming were worked out from the DNA. The table lists fewer than 65,000 clones, 75% to 90% of them singletons. The source material was peripheral blood. The chain is built from TRBV3-1 (or the pseudogene TRBV3-2) and TRBJ1-2, with D possibly TRBD1 on 6 matching bases. The sequence came from a human donor in a cohort sampled during active COVID-19. The CDR3 DNA sequence: TGTGCCAGCAGCCTGCCAGACAGGCTCTATGGCTACACCTTC. It specifies CASSLPDRLYGYTF.